This T cell receptor beta chain was recovered during a study of T cell responses to AZD1222 COVID-19 vaccine (dated by TCRdb to 2020 to 2023). Turning to the overall study: A total of more than 230 trial participants underwent TCR sequencing, of whom under 220 had received two doses of AZD1222 and 26 had received two doses of the MenACWY control vaccine. Trial participants were enrolled by age into subgroups of 18-55, 56-69 and 70-plus years, and 148, 28 and 57 TCR-sequenced participants, respectively, were included in these subgroups. Summary of the overall study and its limitations: The whole spike protein was spanned by vaccine-associated CD4 TCRs, and dominant responses were seen in regions 160-218 and 743-854. In the small 56-69-year group, the increase in depth fell short of significance, most likely because of low power. Participants were mostly white British, with more females than males. The authors suggested clonal diversity may have been underestimated. Nearly half of unique spike-specific TCRs reportedly recognized epitopes outside regions mutated in the B.1.351 and B.1.1.7 variants. Only five or six AZD1222 recipients were SARS-CoV-2 seropositive at baseline, limiting conclusions about previously exposed vaccinees. Because no samples from the day 14 peak response were available, repertoires could be characterized only after the peak T cell response. Spike-specific TCR breadth and depth rose significantly after two AZD1222 doses compared with day 0 and with MenACWY recipients.

The sample's time point label is to be understood as: about 28 days (+/-7) after the second vaccine dose. Because spike-specific TCR depth and breadth did not differ between the two schedules, AZD1222 recipients who got a second dose at roughly 4 weeks were pooled with those who got a second dose at roughly 12 weeks. Samples from vaccinated people were obtained from the UK trials COV001 and COV002, which included a single-blind randomized controlled phase 2/3 trial of AZD1222 (ChAdOx1 nCoV-19) in healthy adults. For TCRbeta chain sequencing, PBMC samples were collected from trial participants at day 0 and at day 28 after the second dose. The CDR3 regions of human TCRbeta chains were analyzed by immunosequencing. Concerning the study's data processing: Repertoire TCRs were matched against a reference library of SARS-CoV-2-specific TCRs generated with the MIRA antigen-specificity platform. Breadth was defined as the fraction of unique TCRs that were SARS-CoV-2-associated. Depth was defined as the fraction of total T cells that were SARS-CoV-2-associated. Using the MIRA data, every spike-specific TCR was mapped to the spike region that the TCR reacted to and assigned to either a CD4 or a CD8 class. Log10-transformed breadth and depth values were compared by one-way ANOVA with Sidak's multiple comparisons tests. In TCRdb, the immuneACCESS table is reduced to in-frame sequences with V and J assigned. These tables do not hold every clone; where another copy was compared, an unresolved V gene accounts for under half, and the others remain unexplained. V and J calls and clone size follow that table, whereas D and trimming were derived from the DNA. Across this sample there are about 150,000 clones, with 85% to 95% seen only once. Approximately 1.4% of the sample belongs to the ten largest clones.

Comment on this clone: Its recognized antigen is unknown. No quality values exist for individual bases; no much larger clone is one base distant.

As encoded in the germline V gene (reference sequence), CDR1 is LGHDT while CDR2 is YNNKEL. Trimming takes 4 bases from V and 1 base from J, and the germline ends sit 7 bases apart. Including cysteine and phenylalanine, the CDR3 has 13 amino acids. The kept DNA is CDR3 alone, 39 bases in frame from the first base. The receptor chain draws on TRBV3-1 (or the pseudogene TRBV3-2) and TRBJ1-2; confidence is insufficient to name the D gene. The input for sequencing was peripheral blood, taken 28 days after the second AZD1222 dose. This clonotype was sampled from an adult who received the AZD1222 COVID-19 vaccine. The sequenced DNA is TGTGCCAGCAGCCGGGTTGATAACTATGGCTACACCTTC. Protein translation: CASSRVDNYGYTF.